This TCR beta chain was sequenced for a study of neurological immune-mediated disorders. This clonotype came up many times. Antigen: not known. The cells used in sorted libraries, CD4+ or CD8+ T cells, numbered about a million. Trimming pared 4 bases from V and 4 bases from J, leaving 16 bases between. The V gene's germline CDR1 is SQVTM and CDR2 ANQGSEA. The CDR3 sequence is 14 residues long. Study-level findings and limits: The level of TCR clonal expansion was highest in patients with HTLV-1-associated myelopathy and lowest in multiple sclerosis, where it fell below the level seen in healthy controls.

The making of cDNA relied on 5'RACE with 10-nucleotide random UMIs. TCRdb called the 5' RACE reads again in MiXCR, with one record for every CDR3 protein. The sample lists around 38,000 distinct CDR3 sequences, about 14% occurring once. The receptor comes from a woman aged 55-70 years with HTLV-1-associated myelopathy (HAM/TSP). The chain links TRBV29-1 to TRBJ2-5; D may be TRBD2 (6 bases). Sequenced sample: CD4+ T cells from blood. The CDR3 DNA reads as TGCAGCGTTGTCGTCTTGGGGGGATCAGAGACCCAGTACTTC. This translates into CSVVVLGGSETQYF.